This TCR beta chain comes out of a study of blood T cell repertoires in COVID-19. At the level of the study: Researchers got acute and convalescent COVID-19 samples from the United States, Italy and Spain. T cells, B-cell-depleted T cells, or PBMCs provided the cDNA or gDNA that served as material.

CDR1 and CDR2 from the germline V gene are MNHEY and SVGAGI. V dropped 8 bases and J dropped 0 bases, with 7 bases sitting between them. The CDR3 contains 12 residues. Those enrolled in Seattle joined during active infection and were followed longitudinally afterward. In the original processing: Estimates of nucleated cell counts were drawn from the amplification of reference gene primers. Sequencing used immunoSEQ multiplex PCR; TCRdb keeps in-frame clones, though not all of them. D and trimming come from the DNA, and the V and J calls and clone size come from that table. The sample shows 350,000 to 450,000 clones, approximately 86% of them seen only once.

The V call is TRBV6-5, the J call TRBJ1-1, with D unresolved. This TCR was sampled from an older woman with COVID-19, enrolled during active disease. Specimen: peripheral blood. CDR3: CASFSLNTEAFF. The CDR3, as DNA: TGTGCCAGCTTCAGTCTGAACACTGAAGCTTTCTTT.